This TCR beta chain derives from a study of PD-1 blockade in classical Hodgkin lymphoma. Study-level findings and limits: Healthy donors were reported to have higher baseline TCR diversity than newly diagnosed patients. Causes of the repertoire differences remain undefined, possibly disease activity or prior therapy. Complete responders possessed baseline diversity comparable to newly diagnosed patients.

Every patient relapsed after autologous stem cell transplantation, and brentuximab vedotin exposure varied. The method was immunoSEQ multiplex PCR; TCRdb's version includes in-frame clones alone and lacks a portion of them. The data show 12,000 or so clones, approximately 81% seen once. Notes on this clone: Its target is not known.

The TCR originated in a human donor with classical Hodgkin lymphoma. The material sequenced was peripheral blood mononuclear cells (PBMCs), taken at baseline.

The CDR3 reads CASSNGGAAVQPQHF. Written as DNA, the CDR3 is TGTGCCAGCTCAAACGGGGGGGCGGCTGTCCAGCCCCAGCATTTT. The V gene is TRBV7-9, the J gene TRBJ1-5; D may be TRBD1 (6 bases). CDR1 SEHNR and CDR2 FQNEAQ come from the germline V gene (reference sequence). The ends were cut back, 8 bases at V and 7 bases at J, with 21 bases in the middle. The CDR3 runs to 15 residues.